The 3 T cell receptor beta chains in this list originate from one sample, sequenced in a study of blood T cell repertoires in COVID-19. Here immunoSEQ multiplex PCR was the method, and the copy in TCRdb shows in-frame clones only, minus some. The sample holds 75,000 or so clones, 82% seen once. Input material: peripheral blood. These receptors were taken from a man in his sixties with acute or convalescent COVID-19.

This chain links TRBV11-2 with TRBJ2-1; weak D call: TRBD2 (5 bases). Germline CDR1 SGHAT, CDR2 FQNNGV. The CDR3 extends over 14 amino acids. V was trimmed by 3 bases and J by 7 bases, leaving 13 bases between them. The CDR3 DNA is TGTGCCAGCAGCTTGGCCAGCGGTGAAAATGAGCAGTTCTTC. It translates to CASSLASGENEQFF.

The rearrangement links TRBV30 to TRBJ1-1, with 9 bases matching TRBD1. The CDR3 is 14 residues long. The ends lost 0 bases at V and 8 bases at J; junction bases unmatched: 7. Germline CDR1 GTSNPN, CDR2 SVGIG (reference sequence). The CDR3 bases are TGTGCCTGGAGTGTGGGGACAGGGACCCGAGAAGCTTTCTTT. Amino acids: CAWSVGTGTREAFF.

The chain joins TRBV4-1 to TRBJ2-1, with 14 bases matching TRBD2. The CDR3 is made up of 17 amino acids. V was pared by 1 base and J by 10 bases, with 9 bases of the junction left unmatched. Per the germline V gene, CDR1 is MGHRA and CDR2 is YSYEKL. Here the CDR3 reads CASSQAWGLAGVGEQFF. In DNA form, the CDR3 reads TGCGCCAGCAGCCAAGCTTGGGGACTAGCGGGAGTAGGGGAGCAGTTCTTC.